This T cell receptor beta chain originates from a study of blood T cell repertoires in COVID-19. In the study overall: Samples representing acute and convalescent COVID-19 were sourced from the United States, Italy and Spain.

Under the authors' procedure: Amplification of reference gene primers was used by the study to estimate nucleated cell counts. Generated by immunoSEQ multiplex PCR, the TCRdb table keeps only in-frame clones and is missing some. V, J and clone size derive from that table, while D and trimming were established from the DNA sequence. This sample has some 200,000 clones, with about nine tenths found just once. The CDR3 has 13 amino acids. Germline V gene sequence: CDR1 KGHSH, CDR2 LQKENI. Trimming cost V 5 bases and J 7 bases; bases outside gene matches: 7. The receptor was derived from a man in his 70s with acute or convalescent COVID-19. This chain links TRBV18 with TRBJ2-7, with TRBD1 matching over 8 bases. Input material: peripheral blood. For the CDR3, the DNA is TGTGCCAGCTCAGGGACAGGTTTGAGGGAGCAGTACTTC. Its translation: CASSGTGLREQYF.